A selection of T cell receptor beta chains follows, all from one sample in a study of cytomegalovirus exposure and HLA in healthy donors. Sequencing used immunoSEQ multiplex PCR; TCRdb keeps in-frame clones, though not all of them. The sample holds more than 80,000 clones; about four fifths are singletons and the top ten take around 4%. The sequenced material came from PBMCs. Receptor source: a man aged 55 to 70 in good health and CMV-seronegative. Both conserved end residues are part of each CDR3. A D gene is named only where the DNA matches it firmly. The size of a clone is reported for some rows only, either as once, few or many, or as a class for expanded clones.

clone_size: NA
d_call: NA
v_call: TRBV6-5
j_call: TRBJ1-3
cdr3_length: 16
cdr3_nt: TGTGCCAGCAGTTACTCGGGGGGGAACTCTGGAAACACCATATATTTT
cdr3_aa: CASSYSGGNSGNTIYF

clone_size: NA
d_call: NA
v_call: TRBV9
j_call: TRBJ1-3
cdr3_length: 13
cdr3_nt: TGTGCCAGCAGCTCCATTCCTGGAAACACCATATATTTT
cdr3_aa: CASSSIPGNTIYF

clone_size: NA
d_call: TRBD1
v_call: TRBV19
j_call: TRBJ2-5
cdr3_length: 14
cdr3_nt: TGTGCCAGTAGCCCGGGACAGAACCAAGAGACCCAGTACTTC
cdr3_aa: CASSPGQNQETQYF

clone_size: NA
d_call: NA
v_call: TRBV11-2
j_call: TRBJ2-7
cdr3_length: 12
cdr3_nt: TGTGCCAGCAGCTCACAGGGCTACGAGCAGTACTTC
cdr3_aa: CASSSQGYEQYF

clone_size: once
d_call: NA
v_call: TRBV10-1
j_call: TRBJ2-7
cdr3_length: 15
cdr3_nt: TGCGCCAGCAGTCGGGGACTCTCGAGCTCCTACGAGCAGTACTTC
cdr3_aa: CASSRGLSSSYEQYF

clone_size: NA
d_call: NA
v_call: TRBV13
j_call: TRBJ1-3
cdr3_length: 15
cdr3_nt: TGTGCCAGCAGCTTGGGCCTTAACGCCGGAAACACCATATATTTT
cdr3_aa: CASSLGLNAGNTIYF

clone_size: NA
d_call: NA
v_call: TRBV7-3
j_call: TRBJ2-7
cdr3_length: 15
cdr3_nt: TGTGCCAGCAGCTTAGTGGCGGGGAATACCTACGAGCAGTACTTC
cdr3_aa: CASSLVAGNTYEQYF

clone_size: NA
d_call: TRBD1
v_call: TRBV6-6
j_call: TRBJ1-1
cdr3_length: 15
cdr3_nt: TGTGCCTCCGGCGACAGGGGGTTTCCGAACACTGAAGCTTTCTTT
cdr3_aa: CASGDRGFPNTEAFF

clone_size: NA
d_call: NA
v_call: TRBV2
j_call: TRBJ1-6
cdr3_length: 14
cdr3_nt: TGTGCCAGCACGCTTCACCGGGACAACTCACCCCTCCACTTT
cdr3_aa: CASTLHRDNSPLHF

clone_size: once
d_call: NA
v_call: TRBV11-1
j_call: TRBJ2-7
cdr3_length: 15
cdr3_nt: TGTGCCAGCAGCCCCCGCCGCGGCTCCTCCTACGAGCAGTACTTC
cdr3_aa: CASSPRRGSSYEQYF

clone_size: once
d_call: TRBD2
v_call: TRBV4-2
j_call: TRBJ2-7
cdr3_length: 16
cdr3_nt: TGTGCCAGCAGCCCGAGACTAGCGGGGTTCTCCTACGAGCAGTACTTC
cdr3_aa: CASSPRLAGFSYEQYF

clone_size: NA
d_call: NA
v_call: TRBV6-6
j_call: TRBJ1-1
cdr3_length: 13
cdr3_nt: TGTGCCAGCAGTTACTCGTCGGGAGCTGAAGCTTTCTTT
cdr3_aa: CASSYSSGAEAFF

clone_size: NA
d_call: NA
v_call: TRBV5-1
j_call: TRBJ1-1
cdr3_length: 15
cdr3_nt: TGCGCCAGCAGCTTGGGGCAGGGGCCGACAGCTGAAGCTTTCTTT
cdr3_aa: CASSLGQGPTAEAFF

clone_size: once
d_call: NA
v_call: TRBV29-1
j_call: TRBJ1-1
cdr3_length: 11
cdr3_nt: TGCAGCGTTGGGGCCACAGGTGAAGCTTTCTTT
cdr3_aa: CSVGATGEAFF

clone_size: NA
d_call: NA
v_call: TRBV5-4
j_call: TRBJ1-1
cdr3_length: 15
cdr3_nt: TGTGCCAGCAGCTTTTTTGCGGGGGTGGACACTGAAGCTTTCTTT
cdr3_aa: CASSFFAGVDTEAFF

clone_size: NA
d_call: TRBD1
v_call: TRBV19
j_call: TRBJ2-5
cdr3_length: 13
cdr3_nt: TGTGCCAGTAGTACAACAGGGGAAGAGACCCAGTACTTC
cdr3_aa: CASSTTGEETQYF

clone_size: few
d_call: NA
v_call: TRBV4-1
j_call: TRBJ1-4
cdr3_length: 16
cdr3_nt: TGCGCCAGCAGCCCTTATCCTACAGGGTCTAATGAAAAACTGTTTTTT
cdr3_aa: CASSPYPTGSNEKLFF

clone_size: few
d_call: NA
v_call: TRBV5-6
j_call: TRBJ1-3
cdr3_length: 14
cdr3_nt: TGTGCCAGCAGCACCGGGTTTCCTGGAAACACCATATATTTT
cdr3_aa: CASSTGFPGNTIYF

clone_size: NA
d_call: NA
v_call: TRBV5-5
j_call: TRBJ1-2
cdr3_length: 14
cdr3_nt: TGTGCCAGCAGCTTGGACAGGCCTAACTATGGCTACACCTTC
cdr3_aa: CASSLDRPNYGYTF

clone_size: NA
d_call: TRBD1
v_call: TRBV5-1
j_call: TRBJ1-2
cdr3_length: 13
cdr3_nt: TGCGCCAGCAGCGAGGGACAGAACTATGGCTACACCTTC
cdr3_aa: CASSEGQNYGYTF

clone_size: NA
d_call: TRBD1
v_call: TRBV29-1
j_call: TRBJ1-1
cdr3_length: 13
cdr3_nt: TGCAGCGTGGGGGACAGGAGGAACACTGAAGCTTTCTTT
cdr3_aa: CSVGDRRNTEAFF

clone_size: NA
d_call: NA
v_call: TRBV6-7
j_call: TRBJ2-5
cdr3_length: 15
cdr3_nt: TGTGCCAGCAGTTACTCTCAGGGACTTCAAGAGACCCAGTACTTC
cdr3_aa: CASSYSQGLQETQYF

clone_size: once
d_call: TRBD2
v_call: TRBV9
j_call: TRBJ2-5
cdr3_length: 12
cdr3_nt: TGTGCCAGCAGCCCCGGTGCGGGGGAGCAGTACTTC
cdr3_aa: CASSPGAGEQYF

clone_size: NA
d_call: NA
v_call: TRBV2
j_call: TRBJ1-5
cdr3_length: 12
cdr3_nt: TGTGCCAGCAGCCCCTTAAATCAGCCCCAGCATTTT
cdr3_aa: CASSPLNQPQHF

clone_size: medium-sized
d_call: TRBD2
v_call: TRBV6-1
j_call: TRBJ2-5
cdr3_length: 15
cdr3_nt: TGTGCCAGCAGTGAACTAGCGGGGGGGCCGGAGACCCAGTACTTC
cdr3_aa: CASSELAGGPETQYF

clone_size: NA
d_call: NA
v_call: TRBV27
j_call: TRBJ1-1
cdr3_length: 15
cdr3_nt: TGTGCCAGCACCCCTCTCCGGGGGGCGAGGACTGAAGCTTTCTTT
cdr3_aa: CASTPLRGARTEAFF

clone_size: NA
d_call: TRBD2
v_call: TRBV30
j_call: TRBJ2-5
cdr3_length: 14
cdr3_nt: TGTGCCTGCCAAGGGACTAGCGGGGGAGGGACCCAGTACTTC
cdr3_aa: CACQGTSGGGTQYF

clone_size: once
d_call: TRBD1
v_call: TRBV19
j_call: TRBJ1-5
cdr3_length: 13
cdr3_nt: TGTGCCAGTAGGGACAGGGATCCTCAGCCCCAGCATTTT
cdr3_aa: CASRDRDPQPQHF

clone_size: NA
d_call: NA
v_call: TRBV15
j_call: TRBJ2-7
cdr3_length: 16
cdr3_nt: TGTGCCACCAGCAGAGATAGGGGGTTCAGCTCCTACGAGCAGTACTTC
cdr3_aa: CATSRDRGFSSYEQYF

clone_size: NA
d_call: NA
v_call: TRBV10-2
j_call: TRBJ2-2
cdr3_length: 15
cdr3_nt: TGCGCCACCTTGGGCGGGGGCGCGAACACCGGGGAGCTGTTTTTT
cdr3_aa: CATLGGGANTGELFF

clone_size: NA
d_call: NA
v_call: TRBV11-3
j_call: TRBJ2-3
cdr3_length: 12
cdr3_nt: TGTGCCAGCAGCTTACACACAGATACGCAGTATTTT
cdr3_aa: CASSLHTDTQYF

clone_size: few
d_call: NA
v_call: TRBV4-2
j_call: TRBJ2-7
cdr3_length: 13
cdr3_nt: TGTGCCAGCAGCCAAGAGCTAGCATACGAGCAGTACTTC
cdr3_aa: CASSQELAYEQYF

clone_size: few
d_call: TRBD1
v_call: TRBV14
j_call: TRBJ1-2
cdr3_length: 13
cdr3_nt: TGTGCCAGCAGACCTCAGGGGGCTGGCGGCTACACCTTC
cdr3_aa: CASRPQGAGGYTF

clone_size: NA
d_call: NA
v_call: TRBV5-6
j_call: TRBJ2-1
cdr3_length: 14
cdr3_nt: TGTGCCAGCAGCTTAGGGGCCTACTACAATGAGCAGTTCTTC
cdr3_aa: CASSLGAYYNEQFF

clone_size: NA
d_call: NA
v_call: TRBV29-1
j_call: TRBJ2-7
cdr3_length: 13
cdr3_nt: TGCAGCGTTGAAGTGGGGCAGACCTACGAGCAGTACTTC
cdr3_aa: CSVEVGQTYEQYF

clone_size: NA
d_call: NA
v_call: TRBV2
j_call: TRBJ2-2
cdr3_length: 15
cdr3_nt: TGTGCCAGCAGTCAGAACTGGACACCAACCGGGGAGCTGTTTTTT
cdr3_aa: CASSQNWTPTGELFF

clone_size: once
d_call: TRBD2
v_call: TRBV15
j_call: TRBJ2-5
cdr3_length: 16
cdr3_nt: TGTGCCACCAGCAGAGATGGGGGGGGAATAAGGGAGACCCAGTACTTC
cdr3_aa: CATSRDGGGIRETQYF

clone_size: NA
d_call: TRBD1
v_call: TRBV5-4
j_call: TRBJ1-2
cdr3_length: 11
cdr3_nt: TGTGCCAGCAGCTGGACAGGGTTCTACACCTTC
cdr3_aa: CASSWTGFYTF

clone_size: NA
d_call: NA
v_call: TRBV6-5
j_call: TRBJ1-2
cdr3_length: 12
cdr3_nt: TGTGCCAGCAGTTACAACAGAAATGGCTACACCTTC
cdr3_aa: CASSYNRNGYTF